This TCR beta chain was profiled in a study of personalized T cell therapy for brain tumors (dated by TCRdb to about 2021). Looking at the study overall: Identification of tumor-restricted peptides relied on a proteogenomic approach that merged mass spectrometry-based proteomic data with sequencing of the tumor's DNA/RNA.

CDR1 and CDR2 are read off the germline V gene (reference sequence) as SGHNT and YYREEE. V is shortened by 3 bases, J by 5 bases, and the region joining them spans 17 bases. Taken from cysteine to phenylalanine, the CDR3 has 16 residues. The entry retains the CDR3 DNA only, 48 bases that are in frame from base 1. An RNeasy Mini Kit was used to extract RNA from the peptide-stimulated T cells, and that RNA served as input for TCR beta CDR3 sequencing. The immunoSEQ platform was used to perform TCR Vbeta CDR3 sequencing at survey-level resolution. In the authors' own workflow: The sequence results were analyzed and compiled using immunoSEQ ANALYZER v3.0. TCRdb obtained this table from immuneACCESS and retained in-frame rearrangements with V and J assigned. These tables miss some clones; where compared with another copy, unresolved V genes account for less than half of the shortfall, and the remainder is unexplained. V and J calls and clone size come straight from that table; D and trimming were deduced from the DNA. The table for this sample lists 1,500 to 2,000 clones; around 20% of them were counted only once. Of the sample, 40% to 50% falls within the top ten clones.

PBMCs were isolated by Ficoll density gradient centrifugation, and adherent monocytes were differentiated into dendritic cells with IL-4 and GM-CSF. Non-adherent cells were co-cultured with irradiated peptide-loaded DCs at a 1:10 ratio, and the proliferating cells were restimulated on day 7 with fresh peptide-loaded DCs. For the first stimulation the culture received IL-6, IL-7, IL-12 and IL-15, the second stimulation used IL-7 plus IL-2, and the third used IL-2 alone. Cryopreservation was applied to the expanded cells used for TCR sequencing. This clone was recorded many times. Its antigen is currently not known. Base qualities are not recorded, but no much larger clone differs from it by a single base.

The source material was a T cell product expanded with peptides in culture. This sequence originates from a human donor with medulloblastoma. The chain couples TRBV5-4 to TRBJ1-4; tentative D gene TRBD1, with 5 bases matching. The CDR3 protein is CASSSTLGAMNEKLFF. The DNA sequence follows: TGTGCCAGCAGCTCGACCCTTGGGGCTATGAATGAAAAACTGTTTTTT.